This is a list of T cell receptor beta chains from one sample in a study of T cell responses to AZD1222 COVID-19 vaccine. Libraries were prepared by immunoSEQ multiplex PCR; TCRdb keeps only in-frame clonotypes and omits some of them. Among around 130,000 clones listed, just over 85% were seen once. Sequencing was performed on peripheral blood, taken on day 0 of AZD1222 vaccination. Receptors originate from an adult in good health. Each CDR3 is given with its conserved first and last residue. Each record gives: D gene, clone size, J gene, V gene, CDR3 protein, CDR3 DNA. A D gene is named only where the DNA matches it firmly. Size is omitted from some rows. Given values are once, few, many or a class for expanded clones.

D gene: .
clone size: .
J gene: TRBJ1-3
V gene: TRBV7-2
CDR3 protein: CASSQGSGNTIYF
CDR3 DNA: TGTGCCAGCAGCCAGGGGTCTGGAAACACCATATATTTT

D gene: .
clone size: .
J gene: TRBJ1-5
V gene: TRBV15
CDR3 protein: CATSRVPTSNQPQHF
CDR3 DNA: TGTGCCACCAGCAGAGTCCCCACCAGCAATCAGCCCCAGCATTTT

D gene: TRBD2
clone size: .
J gene: TRBJ2-1
V gene: TRBV6-2/TRBV6-3
CDR3 protein: CASSYSPRRSGRAGAYNEQFF
CDR3 DNA: TGTGCCAGCAGTTACTCCCCTCGGCGGAGCGGGAGAGCGGGGGCCTACAATGAGCAGTTCTTC

D gene: .
clone size: .
J gene: TRBJ1-2
V gene: TRBV24-1
CDR3 protein: CATSISAHYGYTF
CDR3 DNA: TGTGCCACCAGTATCTCAGCGCACTATGGCTACACCTTC

D gene: .
clone size: .
J gene: TRBJ2-1
V gene: TRBV6-6
CDR3 protein: CAIMRQDKFGCVF
CDR3 DNA: TGTGCCATCATGCGACAGGATAAGTTTGGATGTGTCTTC

D gene: .
clone size: .
J gene: TRBJ1-5
V gene: TRBV9
CDR3 protein: CASSVEGRRDQPQHF
CDR3 DNA: TGTGCCAGCAGCGTAGAAGGCAGAAGGGATCAGCCCCAGCATTTT

D gene: .
clone size: .
J gene: TRBJ2-7
V gene: TRBV12-3/TRBV12-4
CDR3 protein: CASSLQAEYEQYF
CDR3 DNA: TGTGCCAGCAGCCTACAGGCAGAATACGAGCAGTACTTC

D gene: .
clone size: .
J gene: TRBJ1-1
V gene: TRBV4-1
CDR3 protein: CASSQDRQVGEAFF
CDR3 DNA: TGCGCCAGCAGCCAAGATCGACAGGTCGGTGAAGCTTTCTTT

D gene: .
clone size: .
J gene: TRBJ2-5
V gene: TRBV20-1
CDR3 protein: CSATIPETQYF
CDR3 DNA: TGCAGTGCTACGATTCCAGAGACCCAGTACTTC

D gene: .
clone size: few
J gene: TRBJ2-3
V gene: TRBV6-2/TRBV6-3
CDR3 protein: CASSYRDTHTDTQYF
CDR3 DNA: TGTGCCAGCAGTTACAGGGACACACACACAGATACGCAGTATTTT

D gene: .
clone size: .
J gene: TRBJ1-2
V gene: TRBV29-1
CDR3 protein: CSGDGEEMGLYGYTF
CDR3 DNA: TGCAGCGGGGATGGAGAGGAGATGGGGCTCTATGGCTACACCTTC

D gene: TRBD2
clone size: once
J gene: TRBJ2-2
V gene: TRBV10-2
CDR3 protein: CASSYASGSLGTGELFF
CDR3 DNA: TGCGCCAGCAGTTACGCTAGCGGGAGCTTGGGCACCGGGGAGCTGTTTTTT

D gene: TRBD1
clone size: .
J gene: TRBJ1-3
V gene: TRBV29-1
CDR3 protein: CSVEDLNRGSGGFSGNTIYF
CDR3 DNA: TGCAGCGTTGAAGATTTAAACAGAGGCTCAGGGGGTTTCTCTGGAAACACCATATATTTT

D gene: .
clone size: .
J gene: TRBJ2-5
V gene: TRBV7-5
CDR3 protein: CARSSQGAPTLWTQYF
CDR3 DNA: TGTGCCAGAAGCTCCCAGGGGGCTCCTACCTTATGGACCCAGTACTTC

D gene: TRBD2
clone size: .
J gene: TRBJ2-5
V gene: TRBV19
CDR3 protein: CASSIAGSSGQETQYF
CDR3 DNA: TGTGCCAGTAGTATAGCTGGGTCTAGCGGCCAAGAGACCCAGTACTTC

D gene: .
clone size: .
J gene: TRBJ1-1
V gene: TRBV14
CDR3 protein: CASSPGWTEAFF
CDR3 DNA: TGTGCCAGCAGCCCGGGGTGGACTGAAGCTTTCTTT

D gene: .
clone size: .
J gene: TRBJ2-4
V gene: TRBV27
CDR3 protein: CASSADSKNIQYF
CDR3 DNA: TGTGCCAGCAGTGCGGATTCCAAAAACATTCAGTACTTC

D gene: .
clone size: .
J gene: TRBJ2-7
V gene: TRBV29-1
CDR3 protein: CSVGRTPGTAGDEQYF
CDR3 DNA: TGCAGCGTTGGTAGAACTCCCGGGACTGCTGGGGACGAGCAGTACTTC

D gene: TRBD2
clone size: .
J gene: TRBJ2-1
V gene: TRBV27
CDR3 protein: CASSPGTSGYEQFF
CDR3 DNA: TGTGCCAGCAGTCCCGGGACTAGCGGGTATGAGCAGTTCTTC

D gene: .
clone size: .
J gene: TRBJ2-7
V gene: TRBV5-1
CDR3 protein: CASSLVGSYEQYF
CDR3 DNA: TGCGCCAGCAGCTTGGTGGGCAGCTACGAGCAGTACTTC

D gene: .
clone size: .
J gene: TRBJ1-1
V gene: TRBV3-1/TRBV3-2
CDR3 protein: CASSPQGNTEAFF
CDR3 DNA: TGTGCCAGCAGCCCGCAGGGGAACACTGAAGCTTTCTTT

D gene: .
clone size: once
J gene: TRBJ1-1
V gene: TRBV7-9
CDR3 protein: CASSLERFREF
CDR3 DNA: TGTGCCAGCAGCTTAGAAAGGTTCCGGGAGTTT

D gene: .
clone size: .
J gene: TRBJ2-1
V gene: TRBV14
CDR3 protein: CASSQVATDEQFF
CDR3 DNA: TGTGCCAGCAGCCAAGTGGCGACGGATGAGCAGTTCTTC

D gene: .
clone size: .
J gene: TRBJ2-7
V gene: TRBV30
CDR3 protein: CAWNLGGEQYF
CDR3 DNA: TGTGCCTGGAATCTGGGGGGCGAGCAGTACTTC

D gene: .
clone size: .
J gene: TRBJ1-2
V gene: TRBV27
CDR3 protein: CASSFLLGRRDGYTF
CDR3 DNA: TGTGCCAGCAGTTTCTTACTGGGGAGGAGAGATGGCTACACCTTC

D gene: .
clone size: once
J gene: TRBJ1-2
V gene: TRBV3-1/TRBV3-2
CDR3 protein: CASSQVIGAGGYTF
CDR3 DNA: TGTGCCAGCAGCCAAGTAATAGGGGCCGGTGGCTACACCTTC

D gene: TRBD1
clone size: .
J gene: TRBJ1-2
V gene: TRBV5-6
CDR3 protein: CASSPTETGHGYTF
CDR3 DNA: TGTGCCAGCAGCCCGACCGAGACAGGGCACGGCTACACCTTC

D gene: .
clone size: .
J gene: TRBJ2-7
V gene: TRBV19
CDR3 protein: CASSIGTVREQYF
CDR3 DNA: TGTGCCAGTAGTATAGGGACTGTAAGAGAACAGTACTTC

D gene: TRBD2
clone size: once
J gene: TRBJ2-1
V gene: TRBV27
CDR3 protein: CASSPRLAGQYNEQFF
CDR3 DNA: TGTGCCAGCAGTCCAAGACTAGCGGGACAATACAATGAGCAGTTCTTC

D gene: .
clone size: .
J gene: TRBJ2-5
V gene: TRBV7-2
CDR3 protein: CASSPRVGETQYF
CDR3 DNA: TGTGCCAGCAGCCCCCGGGTCGGAGAGACCCAGTACTTC

D gene: .
clone size: .
J gene: TRBJ1-5
V gene: TRBV14
CDR3 protein: CASSQGIGQPQHF
CDR3 DNA: TGTGCCAGCAGCCAGGGGATTGGGCAGCCCCAGCATTTT

D gene: TRBD2
clone size: .
J gene: TRBJ2-7
V gene: TRBV2
CDR3 protein: CASSVETSGRIHSYEQYF
CDR3 DNA: TGTGCCAGCAGTGTCGAGACTAGCGGGAGGATTCACTCCTACGAGCAGTACTTC

D gene: TRBD1
clone size: .
J gene: TRBJ2-1
V gene: TRBV18
CDR3 protein: CASSPTGAYGNEQFF
CDR3 DNA: TGTGCCAGCTCACCGACAGGGGCATATGGTAATGAGCAGTTCTTC

D gene: .
clone size: .
J gene: TRBJ2-1
V gene: TRBV6-6
CDR3 protein: CASSQKGGSSYNEQFF
CDR3 DNA: TGTGCCAGCAGCCAAAAAGGCGGAAGCTCCTACAATGAGCAGTTCTTC

D gene: .
clone size: few
J gene: TRBJ1-5
V gene: TRBV30
CDR3 protein: CAWSRDTTSQPQHF
CDR3 DNA: TGTGCCTGGAGTCGGGACACCACAAGTCAGCCCCAGCATTTT

D gene: .
clone size: .
J gene: TRBJ2-7
V gene: TRBV7-8
CDR3 protein: CASSLNYYEQYF
CDR3 DNA: TGTGCCAGCAGCCTGAATTACTACGAGCAGTACTTC

D gene: .
clone size: .
J gene: TRBJ1-5
V gene: TRBV7-2
CDR3 protein: CASSLGQSHQPQHF
CDR3 DNA: TGTGCCAGCAGCTTAGGCCAGTCCCATCAGCCCCAGCATTTT

D gene: .
clone size: .
J gene: TRBJ1-4
V gene: TRBV6-6
CDR3 protein: CASSRRTTNEKLFF
CDR3 DNA: TGTGCCAGCAGCCGACGTACAACTAATGAAAAACTGTTTTTT

D gene: TRBD1
clone size: .
J gene: TRBJ1-1
V gene: TRBV7-2
CDR3 protein: CASSLMGQGNTEAFF
CDR3 DNA: TGTGCCAGCAGCTTAATGGGACAGGGGAACACTGAAGCTTTCTTT

D gene: .
clone size: .
J gene: TRBJ2-7
V gene: TRBV5-6
CDR3 protein: CASSREYTGLEQYF
CDR3 DNA: TGTGCCAGCAGCCGGGAATATACAGGGCTCGAGCAGTACTTC

D gene: .
clone size: few
J gene: TRBJ1-1
V gene: TRBV4-3
CDR3 protein: CASSQGGNTEAFF
CDR3 DNA: TGCGCCAGCAGCCAAGGTGGAAACACTGAAGCTTTCTTT

D gene: .
clone size: .
J gene: TRBJ1-1
V gene: TRBV12-3/TRBV12-4
CDR3 protein: CASSSGAATEAFF
CDR3 DNA: TGTGCCAGCAGTTCCGGGGCTGCTACTGAAGCTTTCTTT

D gene: TRBD1
clone size: .
J gene: TRBJ2-1
V gene: TRBV2
CDR3 protein: CASVQGAVSYNEQFF
CDR3 DNA: TGTGCCAGCGTACAGGGGGCGGTTTCATACAATGAGCAGTTCTTC

D gene: TRBD2
clone size: .
J gene: TRBJ2-1
V gene: TRBV19
CDR3 protein: CASSIRAGGPNEQFF
CDR3 DNA: TGTGCCAGTAGTATAAGAGCGGGAGGCCCTAATGAGCAGTTCTTC

D gene: .
clone size: .
J gene: TRBJ2-3
V gene: TRBV5-8
CDR3 protein: CASSLVDTQYF
CDR3 DNA: TGTGCCAGCAGCTTGGTCGATACGCAGTATTTT

D gene: .
clone size: .
J gene: TRBJ1-3
V gene: TRBV5-1
CDR3 protein: CASSSLISGQASGNTIYF
CDR3 DNA: TGCGCCAGCAGCTCTCTCATTTCGGGGCAGGCGTCTGGAAACACCATATATTTT

D gene: TRBD2
clone size: .
J gene: TRBJ2-1
V gene: TRBV24-1
CDR3 protein: CATSDLSGGFNEQFF
CDR3 DNA: TGTGCCACCAGTGACCTTAGCGGGGGATTCAATGAGCAGTTCTTC

D gene: .
clone size: once
J gene: TRBJ2-2
V gene: TRBV30
CDR3 protein: CAWTTGAGELFF
CDR3 DNA: TGTGCCTGGACCACGGGGGCCGGGGAGCTGTTTTTT

D gene: .
clone size: .
J gene: TRBJ2-2
V gene: TRBV7-9
CDR3 protein: CASSPFGQLATGELFF
CDR3 DNA: TGTGCCAGCAGCCCATTTGGACAGTTGGCCACCGGGGAGCTGTTTTTT

D gene: .
clone size: .
J gene: TRBJ2-7
V gene: TRBV10-2
CDR3 protein: CASSATSSYEQYF
CDR3 DNA: TGCGCCAGCAGTGCCACTAGCTCCTACGAGCAGTACTTC

D gene: .
clone size: .
J gene: TRBJ1-1
V gene: TRBV7-8
CDR3 protein: CASSTPVGGKYTEAFF
CDR3 DNA: TGTGCCAGCAGCACTCCCGTCGGGGGCAAGTACACTGAAGCTTTCTTT

D gene: .
clone size: .
J gene: TRBJ1-3
V gene: TRBV9
CDR3 protein: CASSVHGGSGNTIYF
CDR3 DNA: TGTGCCAGCAGCGTTCACGGAGGCTCTGGAAACACCATATATTTT

D gene: .
clone size: .
J gene: TRBJ1-5
V gene: TRBV6-5
CDR3 protein: CASRYSNQPQHF
CDR3 DNA: TGTGCCAGCAGGTATAGCAATCAGCCCCAGCATTTT

D gene: TRBD2
clone size: .
J gene: TRBJ2-5
V gene: TRBV11-2
CDR3 protein: CASSSPAGAQETQYF
CDR3 DNA: TGTGCCAGCAGCTCACCCGCGGGAGCCCAAGAGACCCAGTACTTC

D gene: .
clone size: .
J gene: TRBJ1-1
V gene: TRBV4-3
CDR3 protein: CASSQDDYGTEAFF
CDR3 DNA: TGCGCCAGCAGCCAAGATGACTACGGCACTGAAGCTTTCTTT

D gene: TRBD1
clone size: .
J gene: TRBJ1-5
V gene: TRBV10-3
CDR3 protein: CATSGQGAEGKVGNQPQHF
CDR3 DNA: TGTGCCACCTCCGGACAGGGGGCGGAGGGAAAGGTCGGCAATCAGCCCCAGCATTTT

D gene: TRBD1
clone size: .
J gene: TRBJ1-6
V gene: TRBV25-1
CDR3 protein: CASSGLTGMSYNSPLHF
CDR3 DNA: TGTGCCAGCAGTGGCCTGACAGGGATGTCCTATAATTCACCCCTCCACTTT